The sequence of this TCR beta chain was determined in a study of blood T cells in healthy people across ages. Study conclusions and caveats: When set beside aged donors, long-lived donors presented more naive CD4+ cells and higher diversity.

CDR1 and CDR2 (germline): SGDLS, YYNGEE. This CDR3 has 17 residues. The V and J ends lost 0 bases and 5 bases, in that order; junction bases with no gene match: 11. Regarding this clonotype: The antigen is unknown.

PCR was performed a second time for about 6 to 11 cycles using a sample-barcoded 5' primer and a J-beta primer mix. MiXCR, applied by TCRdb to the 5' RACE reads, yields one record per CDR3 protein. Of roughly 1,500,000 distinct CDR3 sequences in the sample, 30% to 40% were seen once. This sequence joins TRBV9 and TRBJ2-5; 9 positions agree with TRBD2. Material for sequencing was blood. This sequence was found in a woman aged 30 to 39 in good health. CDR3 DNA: TGTGCCAGCAGCGTAGCTGGGACTGGCGGGAGGGCCGAGACCCAGTACTTC. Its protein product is CASSVAGTGGRAETQYF.